This paragraph reports one T cell receptor beta chain. Its antigen is currently unknown. It was with 60 Vbeta and 13 Jbeta primers that the PCR ran. Sequencing was performed with immunoSEQ multiplex PCR; in TCRdb, only in-frame clones are kept and a portion is missing. The table records about 120,000 clones, more than 60% of them present only once. This entry is derived from a study of cytomegalovirus exposure and HLA in healthy donors. Whole-study results and caveats: A later analysis found that most CMV-associated TCR beta chains appeared HLA-restricted. According to reports, the classifier identified cytomegalovirus status with high specificity and sensitivity.

Donors sampled were nominally healthy, though unrecorded immune exposures were likely. The CDR3 contains 13 residues. The specimen sequenced was PBMCs. The rearrangement joins TRBV21-1 to TRBJ2-3; TRBD1 was called by the table and not checked on the DNA. TRBV21-1 is tagged as a pseudogene. The receptor was isolated from a woman between 40 and 55 years old in good health and CMV-seropositive. The CDR3 is CASSEEQGTSQYF. CDR3 coding DNA: TGTGCCAGCAGCGAAGAACAGGGGACGTCGCAGTATTTT.